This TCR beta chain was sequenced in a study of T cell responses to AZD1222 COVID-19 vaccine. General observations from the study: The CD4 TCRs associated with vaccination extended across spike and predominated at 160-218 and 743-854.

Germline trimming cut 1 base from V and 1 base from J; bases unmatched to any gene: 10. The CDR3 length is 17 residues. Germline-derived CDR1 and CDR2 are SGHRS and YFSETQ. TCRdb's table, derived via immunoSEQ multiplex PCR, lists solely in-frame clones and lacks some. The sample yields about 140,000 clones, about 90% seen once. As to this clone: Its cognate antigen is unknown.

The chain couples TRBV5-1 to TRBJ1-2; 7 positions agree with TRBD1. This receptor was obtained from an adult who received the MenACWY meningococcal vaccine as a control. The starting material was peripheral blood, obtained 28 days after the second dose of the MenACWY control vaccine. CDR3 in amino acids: CASSLNPGQNYNYGYTF. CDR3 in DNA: TGCGCCAGCAGCTTGAACCCGGGACAGAACTATAACTATGGCTACACCTTC.